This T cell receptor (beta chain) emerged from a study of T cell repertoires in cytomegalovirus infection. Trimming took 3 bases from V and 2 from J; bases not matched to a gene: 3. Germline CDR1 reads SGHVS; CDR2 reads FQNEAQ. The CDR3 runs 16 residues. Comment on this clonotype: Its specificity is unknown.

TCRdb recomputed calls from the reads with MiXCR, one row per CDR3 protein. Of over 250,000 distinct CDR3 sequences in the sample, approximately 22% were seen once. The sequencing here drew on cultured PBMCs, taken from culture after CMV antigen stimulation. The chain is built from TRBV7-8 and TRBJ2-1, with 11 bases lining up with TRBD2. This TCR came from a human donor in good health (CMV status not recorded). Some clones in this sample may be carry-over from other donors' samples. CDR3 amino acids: CASSFLLAGAYNEQFF. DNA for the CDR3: TGTGCCAGCAGCTTCCTACTAGCGGGGGCCTACAATGAGCAGTTCTTC.